This T cell receptor beta chain was retrieved from a study of cytomegalovirus exposure and HLA in healthy donors. Amplification used 60 Vbeta primers and 13 Jbeta primers. The assay was immunoSEQ multiplex PCR, and TCRdb's table has in-frame clones only and misses some. The repertoire includes under 200,000 clones, around 86% of them detected once, and around 2% sits in the top ten. Study observations and caveats: Most TCR beta V segments were productive about 90% or about 30% of the time in an earlier analysis. One variant, a missense change in DCLRE1C, was linked in a later analysis to TCR beta V- and J-gene trimming. Later on, analysis showed that most CMV-associated TCR beta chains appeared to be HLA-restricted.

For this clone: The antigen remains unidentified.

At collection, donors were nominally healthy, but unrecorded immune exposures were probable. This CDR3 region has 13 residues. Germline V gene data show CDR1 as SGHTA and CDR2 as FQGNSA. The V end lost 1 base, the J end lost 8 bases, and 8 bases lay between the germline ends. The receptor was derived from a human donor in good health. What was sequenced was PBMCs. The rearrangement joins TRBV7-2 to TRBJ1-4; possibly TRBD1 for D (6 bases). DNA of the CDR3: TGTGCCAGCAGCTTAGGAGGGGGAGAAAAACTGTTTTTT. Protein sequence: CASSLGGGEKLFF.